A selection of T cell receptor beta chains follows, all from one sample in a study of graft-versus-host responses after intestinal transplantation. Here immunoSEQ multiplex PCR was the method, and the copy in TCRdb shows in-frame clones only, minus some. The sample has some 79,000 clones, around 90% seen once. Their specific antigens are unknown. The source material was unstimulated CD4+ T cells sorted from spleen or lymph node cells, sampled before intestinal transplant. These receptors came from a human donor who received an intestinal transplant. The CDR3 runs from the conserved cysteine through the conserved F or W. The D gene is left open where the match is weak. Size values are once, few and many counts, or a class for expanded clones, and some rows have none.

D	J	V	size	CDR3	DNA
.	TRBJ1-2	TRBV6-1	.	CASREGNSYGYTF	TGTGCCAGCAGAGAGGGCAATTCCTATGGCTACACCTTC
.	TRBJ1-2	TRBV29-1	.	CSVEEEGRVYGYTF	TGCAGCGTTGAAGAGGAGGGCAGGGTATATGGCTACACCTTC
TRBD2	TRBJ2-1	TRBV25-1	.	CASSGFGGASGFYEQFF	TGTGCCAGCAGTGGTTTTGGTGGGGCTAGCGGTTTCTATGAGCAGTTCTTC
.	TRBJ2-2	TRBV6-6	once	CASSSARENTGELFF	TGTGCCAGCAGTTCCGCCCGCGAGAACACCGGGGAGCTGTTTTTT
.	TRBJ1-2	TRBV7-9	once	CASSLEQAGYTF	TGTGCCAGCAGCTTAGAACAGGCTGGCTACACCTTC
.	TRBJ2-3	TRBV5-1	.	CASSPVQGLTDTQYF	TGCGCCAGCAGCCCAGTACAGGGTTTGACAGATACGCAGTATTTT
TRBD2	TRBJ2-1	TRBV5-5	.	CASSLGIAGGPLGNEQFF	TGTGCCAGCAGCTTGGGGATAGCGGGAGGGCCATTGGGAAATGAGCAGTTCTTC
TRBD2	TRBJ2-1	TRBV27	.	CASSLVPSGSNEQFF	TGTGCCAGCAGTTTGGTCCCTAGCGGGAGCAATGAGCAGTTCTTC
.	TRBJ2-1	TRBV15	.	CATSRGRAPSYNEQFF	TGTGCCACCAGCAGAGGGAGGGCACCCTCCTACAATGAGCAGTTCTTC
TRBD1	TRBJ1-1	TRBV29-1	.	CSVGTGENTEAFF	TGCAGCGTTGGAACAGGGGAGAACACTGAAGCTTTCTTT
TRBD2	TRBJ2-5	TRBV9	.	CASSPAGTTQETQYF	TGTGCCAGCAGCCCCGCCGGGACTACACAAGAGACCCAGTACTTC
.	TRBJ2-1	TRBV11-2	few	CASSPLLLAANNEQFF	TGTGCCAGCAGCCCTCTACTACTAGCAGCCAACAATGAGCAGTTCTTC
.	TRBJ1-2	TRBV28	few	CASSLRAGLRGYTF	TGTGCCAGCAGTTTAAGGGCGGGACTTCGTGGCTACACCTTC
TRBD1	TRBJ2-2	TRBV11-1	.	CASSLFGTGANTGELFF	TGTGCCAGCAGCTTATTTGGGACAGGGGCGAACACCGGGGAGCTGTTTTTT
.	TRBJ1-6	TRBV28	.	CASSYRVNSPLHF	TGTGCCAGCAGCTACAGGGTTAATTCACCCCTCCACTTT
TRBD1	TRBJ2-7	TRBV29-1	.	CSVASYPGTERSYEQYF	TGCAGCGTTGCTTCCTACCCTGGGACAGAGAGATCCTACGAGCAGTACTTC
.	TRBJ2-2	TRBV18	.	CASSPARDTGELFF	TGTGCCAGCTCACCTGCCAGGGACACCGGGGAGCTGTTTTTT
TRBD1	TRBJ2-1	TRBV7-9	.	CASSPTAGGSYNEQFF	TGTGCCAGCAGCCCGACCGCAGGGGGCTCCTACAATGAGCAGTTCTTC
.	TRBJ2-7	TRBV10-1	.	CASSGGTGFSEQYF	TGCGCCAGCAGTGGAGGTACAGGGTTTTCCGAGCAGTACTTC
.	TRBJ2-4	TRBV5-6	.	CASSSWGSLLGAKNIQYF	TGTGCCAGCAGCTCCTGGGGCTCATTGCTCGGGGCCAAAAACATTCAGTACTTC
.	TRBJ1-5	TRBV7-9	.	CASSTDSSNQPQHF	TGTGCCAGCAGCACCGACAGCAGCAATCAGCCCCAGCATTTT
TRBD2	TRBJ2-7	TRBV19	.	CASSMRGGYEQYF	TGTGCCAGTAGTATGCGGGGGGGGTACGAGCAGTACTTC
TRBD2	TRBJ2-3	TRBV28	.	CASIRGGTDTQYF	TGTGCCAGCATACGGGGGGGCACAGATACGCAGTATTTT
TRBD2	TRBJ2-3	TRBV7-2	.	CASSLVGGGASPDTQYF	TGTGCCAGCAGCTTAGTCGGCGGGGGGGCCTCCCCAGATACGCAGTATTTT
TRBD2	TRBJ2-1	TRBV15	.	CATSGTSGRWLQFF	TGTGCCACCAGTGGGACTAGCGGGAGATGGTTGCAGTTCTTC
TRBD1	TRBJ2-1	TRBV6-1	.	CASSGTVTGNNEQFF	TGTGCCAGCAGTGGAACTGTGACAGGGAACAATGAGCAGTTCTTC
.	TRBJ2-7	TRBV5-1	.	CASSLGRDYEQYF	TGCGCCAGCAGCCTTGGGCGCGACTACGAGCAGTACTTC
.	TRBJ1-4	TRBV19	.	CASSIIQGATNEKLFF	TGTGCCAGTAGTATTATCCAAGGGGCAACTAATGAAAAACTGTTTTTT
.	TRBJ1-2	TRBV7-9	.	CASSLTANYGYTF	TGTGCCAGCAGCCTCACAGCTAACTATGGCTACACCTTC
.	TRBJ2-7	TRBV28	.	CASKEGKDEQYF	TGTGCCAGCAAGGAGGGGAAAGACGAGCAGTACTTC
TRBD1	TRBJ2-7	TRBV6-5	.	CASTPGQGPFYEQYF	TGTGCCAGCACCCCGGGACAGGGGCCTTTCTACGAGCAGTACTTC
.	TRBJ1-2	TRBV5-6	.	CASSLAVAGGGYTF	TGTGCCAGCAGCTTGGCAGTTGCGGGAGGCGGCTACACCTTC
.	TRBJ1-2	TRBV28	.	CASSSATDNYGYTF	TGTGCCAGCAGTTCGGCGACAGATAACTATGGCTACACCTTC
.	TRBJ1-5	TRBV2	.	CASSALRVNQPQHF	TGTGCCAGCAGTGCCCTACGGGTAAATCAGCCCCAGCATTTT
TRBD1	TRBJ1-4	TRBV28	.	CASSPRDRGEEKLFF	TGTGCCAGCAGTCCCCGGGACAGGGGAGAAGAAAAACTGTTTTTT
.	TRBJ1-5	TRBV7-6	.	CASSLVLHQPQHF	TGTGCCAGCAGCTTGGTCCTACATCAGCCCCAGCATTTT